The sequence of this TCR beta chain was determined in a study of T cell responses to AZD1222 COVID-19 vaccine. For the study at large: It was second doses at about 4 or about 12 weeks that were pooled. General study findings and limits: Recipients of AZD1222 seropositive at baseline numbered only five or six.

Sequencing was performed with immunoSEQ multiplex PCR; in TCRdb, only in-frame clones are kept and a portion is missing. Among about 130,000 clones, 85% to 90% were seen once, and the ten largest hold approximately 20%. Note on this clone: Its antigen remains unknown.

Germline V gene data show CDR1 as LNHNV and CDR2 as YYDKDF (reference sequence). Trimming removed 0 bases from V and 7 bases from J, with 10 bases in between. This CDR3 is built from 13 residues. Source: peripheral blood, taken on day 0 of AZD1222 vaccination. This clonotype was sampled from an adult in good health. The V gene is TRBV15, the J gene TRBJ2-7; D might be TRBD2 (6 bases). The chain's CDR3 is CATSRDPGDEQYF. CDR3 DNA sequence: TGTGCCACCAGCAGAGATCCGGGGGATGAGCAGTACTTC.